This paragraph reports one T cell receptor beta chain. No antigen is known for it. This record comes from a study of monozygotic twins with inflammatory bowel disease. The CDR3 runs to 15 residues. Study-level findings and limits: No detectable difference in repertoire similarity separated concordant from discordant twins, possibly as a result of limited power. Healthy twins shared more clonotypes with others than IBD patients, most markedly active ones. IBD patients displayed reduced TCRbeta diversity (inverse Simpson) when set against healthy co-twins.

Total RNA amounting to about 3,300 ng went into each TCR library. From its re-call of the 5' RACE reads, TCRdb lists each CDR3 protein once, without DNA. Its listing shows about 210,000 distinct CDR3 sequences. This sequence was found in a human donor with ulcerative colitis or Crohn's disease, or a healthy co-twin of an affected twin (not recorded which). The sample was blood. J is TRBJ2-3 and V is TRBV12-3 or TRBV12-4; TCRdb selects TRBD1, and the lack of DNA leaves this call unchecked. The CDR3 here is CASSLRGGRSDTQYF.